Listed below are T cell receptor beta chains from one sample, sequenced in a study of CD8+ T cells in alopecia areata. The method was immunoSEQ multiplex PCR; TCRdb's version includes in-frame clones alone and lacks a portion of them. Among 90,000 to 100,000 clones listed, more than 35% were seen once. The sequenced sample consisted of CD4+ T cells sorted from blood. The receptors originated from a human donor with alopecia areata. The CDR3 runs from the conserved cysteine through the conserved F or W. D genes are given only for firm matches. Only part of the rows carry a size: once, few, many, or a class if the clone is expanded.

CDR3 length: 13
D gene: TRBD1
V gene: TRBV30
clone size: once
J gene: TRBJ1-4
CDR3 protein: CAWGTGVDEKLFF
CDR3 DNA: TGTGCCTGGGGGACAGGGGTCGATGAAAAACTGTTTTTT

CDR3 length: 17
D gene: NA
V gene: TRBV7-9
clone size: few
J gene: TRBJ2-5
CDR3 protein: CASSSPPGHPRQETQYF
CDR3 DNA: TGTGCCAGCAGCTCCCCTCCGGGACACCCGCGACAAGAGACCCAGTACTTC

CDR3 length: 14
D gene: NA
V gene: TRBV7-6
clone size: NA
J gene: TRBJ1-1
CDR3 protein: CASSLAGLNTEAFF
CDR3 DNA: TGTGCCAGCAGCTTAGCAGGGCTGAACACTGAAGCTTTCTTT

CDR3 length: 12
D gene: NA
V gene: TRBV5-6
clone size: NA
J gene: TRBJ2-5
CDR3 protein: CASSLLRETQYF
CDR3 DNA: TGTGCCAGCAGCCTCCTACGGGAGACCCAGTACTTC

CDR3 length: 12
D gene: TRBD1
V gene: TRBV29-1
clone size: few
J gene: TRBJ1-5
CDR3 protein: CSVGTGDQPQHF
CDR3 DNA: TGCAGCGTCGGGACAGGGGACCAGCCCCAGCATTTT

CDR3 length: 17
D gene: NA
V gene: TRBV7-2
clone size: few
J gene: TRBJ2-6
CDR3 protein: CASSLIPWTTGANVLTF
CDR3 DNA: TGTGCCAGCAGCTTAATCCCCTGGACAACTGGGGCCAACGTCCTGACTTTC

CDR3 length: 12
D gene: TRBD1
V gene: TRBV6-6
clone size: NA
J gene: TRBJ1-5
CDR3 protein: CATTGGTQPQHF
CDR3 DNA: TGTGCCACGACAGGGGGCACACAGCCCCAGCATTTT

CDR3 length: 15
D gene: TRBD2
V gene: TRBV5-1
clone size: few
J gene: TRBJ2-5
CDR3 protein: CASSLDMGGQETQYF
CDR3 DNA: TGCGCCAGCAGCTTGGATATGGGGGGGCAAGAGACCCAGTACTTC

CDR3 length: 13
D gene: NA
V gene: TRBV7-2
clone size: few
J gene: TRBJ2-5
CDR3 protein: CASRRQYQETQYF
CDR3 DNA: TGTGCCAGCAGAAGACAATACCAAGAGACCCAGTACTTC

CDR3 length: 14
D gene: TRBD1
V gene: TRBV5-1
clone size: few
J gene: TRBJ2-7
CDR3 protein: CASSSRTGMYEQYF
CDR3 DNA: TGCGCCAGCAGCTCGAGGACAGGGATGTACGAGCAGTACTTC

CDR3 length: 16
D gene: TRBD2
V gene: TRBV19
clone size: NA
J gene: TRBJ2-1
CDR3 protein: CASSTALAGGYNEQFF
CDR3 DNA: TGTGCCAGTAGTACCGCCTTAGCGGGGGGCTACAATGAGCAGTTCTTC

CDR3 length: 16
D gene: TRBD2
V gene: TRBV5-6
clone size: NA
J gene: TRBJ2-5
CDR3 protein: CASSLPSGTPTETQYF
CDR3 DNA: TGTGCCAGCAGCTTGCCTAGCGGGACCCCCACTGAGACCCAGTACTTC

CDR3 length: 17
D gene: NA
V gene: TRBV18
clone size: few
J gene: TRBJ2-1
CDR3 protein: CASSPPQGSGPYNEQFF
CDR3 DNA: TGTGCCAGCTCACCACCACAAGGTAGCGGACCCTACAATGAGCAGTTCTTC

CDR3 length: 14
D gene: NA
V gene: TRBV25-1
clone size: NA
J gene: TRBJ1-2
CDR3 protein: CASSERVSGSGYTF
CDR3 DNA: TGTGCCAGCAGTGAAAGAGTCAGCGGGAGTGGCTACACCTTC

CDR3 length: 13
D gene: NA
V gene: TRBV18
clone size: few
J gene: TRBJ2-7
CDR3 protein: CAAHWGVPSEQYF
CDR3 DNA: TGTGCCGCCCACTGGGGGGTCCCCTCCGAGCAGTACTTC

CDR3 length: 15
D gene: TRBD2
V gene: TRBV15
clone size: NA
J gene: TRBJ2-5
CDR3 protein: CATSRETSGRETQYF
CDR3 DNA: TGTGCCACCAGCAGAGAAACTAGCGGGAGGGAGACCCAGTACTTC

CDR3 length: 15
D gene: NA
V gene: TRBV6-1
clone size: NA
J gene: TRBJ1-4
CDR3 protein: CASSEASGRNEKLFF
CDR3 DNA: TGTGCCAGCAGTGAAGCGTCCGGGAGGAATGAAAAACTGTTTTTT

CDR3 length: 13
D gene: NA
V gene: TRBV28
clone size: few
J gene: TRBJ2-7
CDR3 protein: CASREMGLDEQYF
CDR3 DNA: TGTGCCAGCAGGGAGATGGGCCTCGACGAGCAGTACTTC

CDR3 length: 14
D gene: TRBD1
V gene: TRBV5-1
clone size: NA
J gene: TRBJ2-7
CDR3 protein: CASSLGQGPGEQYF
CDR3 DNA: TGCGCCAGCAGCTTGGGACAGGGGCCGGGGGAGCAGTACTTC

CDR3 length: 16
D gene: TRBD2
V gene: TRBV19
clone size: few
J gene: TRBJ2-5
CDR3 protein: CATTRRAAGSQETQYF
CDR3 DNA: TGTGCCACCACAAGACGGGCAGCGGGGAGCCAAGAGACCCAGTACTTC

CDR3 length: 15
D gene: TRBD1
V gene: TRBV27
clone size: NA
J gene: TRBJ1-6
CDR3 protein: CASSRSDRVNSPLHF
CDR3 DNA: TGTGCCAGCAGTCGATCGGACAGGGTCAATTCACCCCTCCACTTT

CDR3 length: 18
D gene: TRBD2
V gene: TRBV4-3
clone size: NA
J gene: TRBJ2-3
CDR3 protein: CASSQDGTSGAPTDTQYF
CDR3 DNA: TGCGCCAGCAGCCAAGACGGGACTAGCGGGGCCCCCACAGATACGCAGTATTTT

CDR3 length: 11
D gene: TRBD1
V gene: TRBV30
clone size: NA
J gene: TRBJ2-7
CDR3 protein: CAWGQAYEQYF
CDR3 DNA: TGTGCCTGGGGACAGGCCTACGAGCAGTACTTC

CDR3 length: 15
D gene: NA
V gene: TRBV6-1
clone size: NA
J gene: TRBJ2-4
CDR3 protein: CASSEVGLAKNIQYF
CDR3 DNA: TGTGCCAGCAGTGAAGTAGGGTTAGCCAAAAACATTCAGTACTTC

CDR3 length: 15
D gene: TRBD1
V gene: TRBV28
clone size: few
J gene: TRBJ1-5
CDR3 protein: CASSLPGTGHQPQHF
CDR3 DNA: TGTGCCAGCAGTCTCCCGGGGACAGGGCATCAGCCCCAGCATTTT

CDR3 length: 16
D gene: NA
V gene: TRBV5-6
clone size: NA
J gene: TRBJ2-3
CDR3 protein: CASSTNAGASTDTQYF
CDR3 DNA: TGTGCCAGCAGCACGAACGCGGGGGCTAGCACAGATACGCAGTATTTT

CDR3 length: 18
D gene: TRBD1
V gene: TRBV7-6
clone size: NA
J gene: TRBJ2-1
CDR3 protein: CASSSRRRGLMTGNEQFF
CDR3 DNA: TGTGCCAGCAGCTCCAGGCGCAGGGGGTTAATGACGGGGAATGAGCAGTTCTTC

CDR3 length: 14
D gene: NA
V gene: TRBV5-4
clone size: NA
J gene: TRBJ2-6
CDR3 protein: CATTGSSGANVLTF
CDR3 DNA: TGTGCCACGACAGGCAGCTCTGGGGCCAACGTCCTGACTTTC

CDR3 length: 11
D gene: NA
V gene: TRBV6-5
clone size: NA
J gene: TRBJ2-5
CDR3 protein: CASSYGMWKYF
CDR3 DNA: TGTGCCAGCAGTTACGGGATGTGGAAGTACTTC

CDR3 length: 15
D gene: TRBD2
V gene: TRBV7-9
clone size: NA
J gene: TRBJ2-7
CDR3 protein: CASSLVGLAGDEQYF
CDR3 DNA: TGTGCCAGCAGCTTAGTGGGACTAGCGGGAGACGAGCAGTACTTC

CDR3 length: 16
D gene: TRBD1
V gene: TRBV6-5
clone size: NA
J gene: TRBJ2-7
CDR3 protein: CASSYSGRQGSHEQYF
CDR3 DNA: TGTGCCAGCAGTTACTCTGGGAGACAGGGGAGTCACGAGCAGTACTTC

CDR3 length: 13
D gene: NA
V gene: TRBV29-1
clone size: few
J gene: TRBJ2-7
CDR3 protein: CSVDGSGTYEQYF
CDR3 DNA: TGCAGCGTTGATGGTAGCGGAACCTACGAGCAGTACTTC

CDR3 length: 11
D gene: NA
V gene: TRBV2
clone size: NA
J gene: TRBJ1-1
CDR3 protein: CASSQGRGAFF
CDR3 DNA: TGTGCCAGCAGCCAGGGGCGGGGAGCTTTCTTT

CDR3 length: 12
D gene: TRBD1
V gene: TRBV7-2
clone size: few
J gene: TRBJ2-3
CDR3 protein: CASSYFVGQKYF
CDR3 DNA: TGTGCCAGCAGCTATTTTGTGGGACAGAAGTATTTT

CDR3 length: 13
D gene: NA
V gene: TRBV2
clone size: NA
J gene: TRBJ2-1
CDR3 protein: CASGKSSYNEQFF
CDR3 DNA: TGTGCCAGCGGAAAGAGTTCCTACAATGAGCAGTTCTTC

CDR3 length: 13
D gene: NA
V gene: TRBV27
clone size: few
J gene: TRBJ1-1
CDR3 protein: CASSFFRETEAFF
CDR3 DNA: TGTGCCAGCAGTTTCTTCAGGGAGACTGAAGCTTTCTTT

CDR3 length: 13
D gene: TRBD1
V gene: TRBV29-1
clone size: few
J gene: TRBJ1-1
CDR3 protein: CSVLTGSGTEAFF
CDR3 DNA: TGCAGCGTCCTGACAGGGTCGGGCACTGAAGCTTTCTTT

CDR3 length: 13
D gene: NA
V gene: TRBV2
clone size: NA
J gene: TRBJ2-7
CDR3 protein: CASKRARTYEQYF
CDR3 DNA: TGTGCCAGCAAAAGGGCCCGGACCTACGAGCAGTACTTC

CDR3 length: 18
D gene: TRBD1
V gene: TRBV25-1
clone size: NA
J gene: TRBJ2-6
CDR3 protein: CASSAPGTGVTGANVLTF
CDR3 DNA: TGTGCCAGCAGTGCGCCCGGGACAGGGGTTACTGGGGCCAACGTCCTGACTTTC

CDR3 length: 12
D gene: NA
V gene: TRBV18
clone size: NA
J gene: TRBJ2-1
CDR3 protein: CASSLRGNEQFF
CDR3 DNA: TGTGCCAGCTCACTAAGAGGGAATGAGCAGTTCTTC

CDR3 length: 14
D gene: TRBD2
V gene: TRBV18
clone size: NA
J gene: TRBJ2-1
CDR3 protein: CASSAGLAGNEQFF
CDR3 DNA: TGTGCCAGCTCAGCCGGACTAGCCGGCAATGAGCAGTTCTTC

CDR3 length: 12
D gene: NA
V gene: TRBV29-1
clone size: NA
J gene: TRBJ2-5
CDR3 protein: CSVDRDIGAQYF
CDR3 DNA: TGCAGCGTTGACAGGGATATTGGGGCCCAGTACTTC

CDR3 length: 11
D gene: NA
V gene: TRBV29-1
clone size: NA
J gene: TRBJ1-1
CDR3 protein: CSVAQGFTAFF
CDR3 DNA: TGCAGCGTCGCACAGGGTTTCACAGCTTTCTTT

CDR3 length: 15
D gene: NA
V gene: TRBV7-2
clone size: NA
J gene: TRBJ2-5
CDR3 protein: CASSPPTGRQETQYF
CDR3 DNA: TGTGCCAGCAGCCCCCCCACCGGACGGCAAGAGACCCAGTACTTC

CDR3 length: 14
D gene: NA
V gene: TRBV29-1
clone size: NA
J gene: TRBJ1-1
CDR3 protein: CSATRDPLYTEAFF
CDR3 DNA: TGCAGCGCAACCAGGGATCCCCTTTACACTGAAGCTTTCTTT

CDR3 length: 16
D gene: TRBD2
V gene: TRBV7-8
clone size: few
J gene: TRBJ2-7
CDR3 protein: CASSPGTSGFSYEQYF
CDR3 DNA: TGTGCCAGCAGCCCAGGGACTAGCGGGTTCTCCTACGAGCAGTACTTC

CDR3 length: 14
D gene: TRBD1
V gene: TRBV30
clone size: NA
J gene: TRBJ1-2
CDR3 protein: CAWSVPGQGDGYTF
CDR3 DNA: TGTGCCTGGAGTGTACCCGGCCAGGGGGATGGCTACACCTTC

CDR3 length: 15
D gene: TRBD2
V gene: TRBV7-7
clone size: few
J gene: TRBJ2-5
CDR3 protein: CASSSSPGLAVTQYF
CDR3 DNA: TGTGCCAGCAGCTCATCCCCGGGACTAGCAGTGACCCAGTACTTC

CDR3 length: 15
D gene: TRBD1
V gene: TRBV29-1
clone size: NA
J gene: TRBJ2-4
CDR3 protein: CSAGAGGLAKNIQYF
CDR3 DNA: TGCAGCGCCGGGGCAGGGGGCCTAGCCAAAAACATTCAGTACTTC

CDR3 length: 13
D gene: TRBD2
V gene: TRBV6-6
clone size: few
J gene: TRBJ2-4
CDR3 protein: CASRPPGGNIQYF
CDR3 DNA: TGTGCCAGCCGCCCCCCGGGGGGAAACATTCAGTACTTC